Following are 30 T cell receptor beta chains from one sample sequenced in a study of response to subunit inactivated influenza vaccine. TCRdb processed the RT-PCR reads anew with MiXCR; each CDR3 protein has one entry. This table has around 580,000 distinct CDR3 sequences, 12% to 15% appearing once. The sequencing used PBMCs from blood, collected approximately 13 days after vaccination. These receptors all come from a man between 45 and 60 years old who received an inactivated influenza vaccine.

This clonotype was counted at least ten times. The rearrangement uses TRBV20-1 and TRBJ1-1; no clear D gene. There are 12 residues in the CDR3. The V gene lost 6 bases and the J gene lost 4 bases, with 12 bases spanning the gap. Germline CDR1 reads DFQATT; CDR2 reads SNEGSKA (reference sequence). CDR3 sequence (DNA): TGCAGTGCCATTCAAGTGGCCACTGAAGCTTTCTTT. It is translated as CSAIQVATEAFF.

This clonotype has just a few counts. The chain carries TRBV20-1 and TRBJ2-3; no definite D call. CDR1 and CDR2 from the germline V gene are DFQATT and SNEGSKA (reference sequence). The CDR3 is made up of 14 amino acids. Trimming stripped 3 bases from V and 2 bases from J, with 12 bases between. This CDR3 is CSASNNANTDTQYF. CDR3 sequence (DNA): TGCAGTGCTAGCAACAATGCCAACACAGATACGCAGTATTTT.

This clonotype was seen more than once but under ten times. V gene TRBV20-1 combines with J gene TRBJ1-5; TRBD1 matches at 7 bases. This CDR3 has 16 residues. Germline lookup yields CDR1 DFQATT and CDR2 SNEGSKA (reference sequence). V trimming: 2 bases; J trimming: 0 bases; junction bases outside the gene matches: 7. The DNA for the CDR3 is TGCAGTGCTAGATGGGCAGGGGGGGATAGCAATCAGCCCCAGCATTTT. Translated: CSARWAGGDSNQPQHF.

There are many counts of this clonotype. The gene calls are TRBV20-1 and TRBJ1-1, with TRBD1 matching 8 bases. Germline-derived CDR1 and CDR2 are DFQATT and SNEGSKA (reference sequence). V was pared by 0 bases and J by 11 bases, with 5 bases of the junction left unmatched. The CDR3 sequence is 12 residues long. CDR3 in amino acids: CSARDSYRGAFF. In DNA, the CDR3 is TGCAGTGCTAGAGATTCTTACAGGGGGGCTTTCTTT.

This chain links TRBV3-1 with TRBJ2-7; weak D call: TRBD2 (5 bases). Germline CDR1 is LGHDT and CDR2 is YNNKEL (reference sequence). The CDR3 extends over 15 amino acids. The V end lost 1 base, the J end lost 2 bases, and 12 bases lay between the germline ends. The CDR3 DNA reads TGTGCCAGCAGCCAAGGGGGAGATGGCCCCTACGAGCAGTACTTC. Protein: CASSQGGDGPYEQYF.

The chain carries TRBV28 and TRBJ2-7, with D perhaps TRBD1 (6 bases). Trimming removed 4 bases at V and 3 bases at J, with 16 bases between. Germline-derived CDR1 and CDR2 are MDHEN and SYDVKM. The CDR3 length is 15 residues. CDR3 in amino acids: CASSSPPAGDYEQYF. CDR3 nucleotides: TGTGCCAGCAGTTCCCCCCCAGCAGGGGACTACGAGCAGTACTTC.

This clonotype occurred a few times. The gene calls are TRBV7-8 and TRBJ2-5, with D possibly being TRBD2 (6 bases). Germline lookup yields CDR1 SGHVS and CDR2 FQNEAQ. The CDR3 has 16 amino acids. Trimming left V 0 bases short and J 4 bases short, with 15 bases between. CDR3: CASSLADYGKGETQYF. The CDR3 nucleotides read TGTGCCAGCAGCTTAGCGGACTACGGAAAGGGAGAGACCCAGTACTTC.

There are many counts of this clonotype. This chain uses TRBV2 with TRBJ1-2; the D is unclear. Germline V gives CDR1 SNHLY, CDR2 FYNNEI. Trimming took off 8 bases at V and 2 bases at J, with 3 bases between the two ends. The CDR3 consists of 10 residues. CDR3 amino acids: CASGNYGYTF. The CDR3, as DNA: TGTGCCAGCGGGAACTATGGCTACACCTTC.

This clonotype appeared many times. The rearrangement uses TRBV18 and TRBJ2-2; a weak D match, TRBD2 (5 bases). Per germline, CDR1 KGHSH and CDR2 LQKENI. V lost 0 bases, J lost 5 bases, and 7 bases lay in between. This CDR3 spans 14 amino acids. The CDR3 DNA reads TGTGCCAGCTCACCACCTTCGGGGACCGGGGAGCTGTTTTTT. Translation: CASSPPSGTGELFF.

The CDR3 sequence is CATSRDPAGNGYTF. For the CDR3, the DNA is TGTGCCACCAGCAGAGATCCGGCAGGGAATGGCTACACCTTC. V is TRBV15 and J is TRBJ1-2, with D maybe TRBD1 (5 bases). V was pared by 0 bases and J by 6 bases, with 11 bases between. The CDR3 extends over 14 amino acids. Germline V lookup: CDR1 LNHNV, CDR2 YYDKDF (reference sequence).

This clonotype was observed at least ten times. The gene calls are TRBV6-5 and TRBJ1-1, with D uncertain. V gave up 0 bases and J gave up 5 bases, with 13 bases separating them. The V gene's germline CDR1 is MNHEY and CDR2 SVGAGI. The CDR3 spans 15 residues. The CDR3 DNA reads as TGTGCCAGCAGTTACTCTTCGGGGATTGGTACTGAAGCTTTCTTT. Encoded protein: CASSYSSGIGTEAFF.

This clonotype was counted only a few times. The chain recombines TRBV20-1 with TRBJ2-1; D may match TRBD1 or TRBD2 (6 bases each). The CDR3 is 11 residues long. The germline CDR1 and CDR2 sequences are DFQATT and SNEGSKA (reference sequence). Between the trimmed V and J ends, which lost 4 bases and 8 bases, there was a span of 9 bases. CDR3: CSAIGGYEQFF. CDR3 coding DNA: TGCAGTGCTATAGGGGGGTATGAGCAGTTCTTC.

This clonotype was counted a few times. This chain connects TRBV5-6 to TRBJ2-3; possible D gene TRBD2, 6 bases. This CDR3 has 13 residues. In germline, CDR1 is SGHDT, CDR2 YYEEEE. V was clipped by 7 bases and J by 6 bases, with 15 bases between them. The CDR3 protein is CASGIRGMDTQYF. The CDR3, as DNA: TGTGCCAGCGGAATTCGGGGGATGGATACGCAGTATTTT.

The chain uses TRBV2 and TRBJ2-6; no clear D gene. The CDR3 consists of 13 residues. Germline loops: CDR1 SNHLY, CDR2 FYNNEI. The V gene lost 7 bases and the J gene lost 4 bases, with 8 bases spanning the gap. CDR3 sequence (DNA): TGTGCCAGCATGGACCCCGGGGCCAACGTCCTGACTTTC. It specifies CASMDPGANVLTF.

This clonotype was detected only a few times. The rearrangement joins TRBV7-9 to TRBJ2-3; 8 bases align to TRBD1. This CDR3 is built from 17 residues. The V segment lost 5 bases and the J segment 2 bases; nucleotides outside the gene matches: 12. Germline V gene sequence: CDR1 SEHNR, CDR2 FQNEAQ (reference sequence). The CDR3: CASSRRAGTGLTDTQYF. The CDR3 coding sequence is TGTGCCAGCAGCCGCAGAGCCGGGACAGGCCTCACAGATACGCAGTATTTT.

This clonotype came up a few times. The rearrangement links TRBV6-2 or TRBV6-3 to TRBJ1-6, with unresolved D. Germline values: CDR1 MNHEY, CDR2 SVGEGT. The CDR3 extends over 11 amino acids. V was cut by 5 bases and J by 14 bases, with 10 bases left in between. The CDR3 here is CASSPGPTLHF. As DNA, the CDR3 is TGTGCCAGCAGTCCCGGGCCGACCCTCCACTTT.

A few counts support this clonotype. The V and J genes are TRBV5-1 and TRBJ1-6, with D possibly being TRBD1 (5 bases). The V end was cut by 4 bases, the J end by 0 bases, with 14 bases between. Germline CDR1 reads SGHRS; CDR2 reads YFSETQ. The length of the CDR3 is 17 residues. The CDR3 here is CASSQGPPTSYNSPLHF. The CDR3 DNA sequence: TGCGCCAGCAGCCAGGGACCGCCGACCTCCTATAATTCACCCCTCCACTTT.

This clonotype came up many times. The genes are TRBV5-1 and TRBJ2-3; D gene unclear. Germline loops: CDR1 SGHRS, CDR2 YFSETQ. V was cut by 0 bases and J by 6 bases, with 11 bases left in between. CDR3 length: 14 amino acids. The chain's CDR3 is CASSLGGPYDTQYF. CDR3 DNA: TGCGCCAGCAGCTTGGGAGGCCCTTATGATACGCAGTATTTT.

This clonotype was seen many times. The gene calls are TRBV20-1 and TRBJ2-3; the D is unclear. V dropped 3 bases and J dropped 3 bases, with 10 bases sitting between them. Germline V gene lookup returns CDR1 DFQATT and CDR2 SNEGSKA (reference sequence). CDR3 size: 13 residues. In DNA form, the CDR3 reads TGCAGTGCTAGGCTAGATTGGACAGATACGCAGTATTTT. It is translated as CSARLDWTDTQYF.

This chain links TRBV7-2 with TRBJ2-7, with D perhaps matching TRBD1 (6 bases). Germline CDR1 is SGHTA and CDR2 is FQGNSA. The CDR3 runs 15 residues. The V end was cut by 1 base, the J end by 3 bases, with 13 bases between. CDR3 coding DNA: TGTGCCAGCAGCTTAGTCCAGACAGGAGTCTACGAGCAGTACTTC. Its translation: CASSLVQTGVYEQYF.

The rearrangement uses TRBV9 and TRBJ2-7, with unresolved D. V lost 0 bases, J lost 3 bases, and 10 bases lay in between. The germline CDR1 and CDR2 sequences are SGDLS and YYNGEE. This CDR3 has 14 amino acids. The CDR3 is CASSVGPKNYEQYF. The CDR3 bases are TGTGCCAGCAGCGTAGGGCCTAAAAACTACGAGCAGTACTTC. Supplemented by reference TRBV9 and TRBJ2-7, the full variable domain reads DSGVTQTPKHLITATGQRVTLRCSPRSGDLSVYWYQQSLDQGLQFLIQYYNGEERAKGNILERFSAQQFPDLHSELNLSSLELGDSALYFCASSVGPKNYEQYFGPGTRLTVT.

The genes are TRBV29-1 and TRBJ2-2; TRBD1 matches at 7 bases. The length of the CDR3 is 15 residues. The germline V gene has CDR1 SQVTM and CDR2 ANQGSEA. After removal of 6 bases from V and 4 bases from J, the junction contained 11 bases not matched to a gene. The CDR3 loop reads CSVEPTDRATGELFF. The CDR3 bases are TGCAGCGTCGAACCAACCGACAGGGCCACCGGGGAGCTGTTTTTT.

The V gene is TRBV2, the J gene TRBJ2-5; D might be TRBD2 (5 bases). CDR3 length equals 14 residues. Deletions cut 8 bases from V and 1 base from J, with 14 bases between. Germline V gene data show CDR1 as SNHLY and CDR2 as FYNNEI. The CDR3 nucleotides are TGTGCCAGCTCTAGCCTGGTAGCCCAAGAGACCCAGTACTTC. It yields the protein CASSSLVAQETQYF. The variable domain in full, with the rest retrieved from reference TRBV2 and TRBJ2-5, is EPEVTQTPSHQVTQMGQEVILRCVPISNHLYFYWYRQILGQKVEFLVSFYNNEISEKSEIFDDQFSVERPDGSNFTLKIRSTKLEDSAMYFCASSSLVAQETQYFGPGTRLLVL.

CDR3 loop: CASSLTAGGNNEQFF. The DNA of the CDR3 is TGCGCCAGCAGCTTGACAGCGGGGGGTAACAATGAGCAGTTCTTC. V and J are TRBV5-1 and TRBJ2-1; 9 bases align to TRBD2. The CDR3 totals 15 residues. V lost 1 base, J lost 5 bases, and 4 bases stayed unmatched. Germline V gives CDR1 SGHRS, CDR2 YFSETQ. The variable domain in full, with the rest retrieved from reference TRBV5-1 and TRBJ2-1, is KAGVTQTPRYLIKTRGQQVTLSCSPISGHRSVSWYQQTPGQGLQFLFEYFSETQRNKGNFPGRFSGRQFSNSRSEMNVSTLELGDSALYLCASSLTAGGNNEQFFGPGTRLTVL.

This clonotype was seen many times. This sequence joins TRBV4-1 and TRBJ2-3; unclear D gene. V dropped 2 bases and J dropped 3 bases, with 6 bases sitting between them. The CDR3 is made up of 13 amino acids. The germline CDR1 and CDR2 sequences are MGHRA and YSYEKL. For the CDR3, the DNA is TGCGCCAGCAGCCAATTCGGGACAGATACGCAGTATTTT. It translates to CASSQFGTDTQYF.

The chain joins TRBV27 to TRBJ2-1, with 7 positions matching TRBD2. There are 17 residues in the CDR3. Germline V gene data show CDR1 as MNHEY and CDR2 as SMNVEV (reference sequence). V was pared by 5 bases and J by 10 bases, with 20 bases of the junction left unmatched. CDR3 region: CASSPTRGLEGGGEQFF. The CDR3 DNA sequence: TGTGCCAGCAGTCCCACCCGCGGACTAGAGGGAGGCGGAGAGCAGTTCTTC.

The chain employs TRBV4-3 and TRBJ1-5; 9 bases map to TRBD1. Germline CDR1 and CDR2: LGHNA and YSLEER. Trimming took 0 bases from V and 5 from J; bases not matched to a gene: 8. This CDR3 is 17 amino acids long. The CDR3 DNA reads as TGCGCCAGCAGCCAAGATATCAGACAGGGGGGAGATCAGCCCCAGCATTTT. It translates to CASSQDIRQGGDQPQHF.

V usage is TRBV5-1 and J usage is TRBJ2-1; 11 nucleotides agree with TRBD2. The CDR3 spans 15 residues. The V and J ends lost 4 bases and 8 bases, in that order; junction bases with no gene match: 8. Germline V gene lookup returns CDR1 SGHRS and CDR2 YFSETQ. This CDR3 is CASSGSGRAFDEQFF. In DNA, the CDR3 is TGCGCCAGCAGCGGTAGCGGGAGGGCTTTCGATGAGCAGTTCTTC.

The V call is TRBV5-5, the J call TRBJ1-3; D gene uncertain. Germline V CDR1 and CDR2: SGHKS, YYEKEE (reference sequence). CDR3 size: 12 residues. V dropped 0 bases and J dropped 5 bases, with 3 bases sitting between them. CDR3 bases: TGTGCCAGCAGCTTGGAGAGAAACACCATATATTTT. It translates to CASSLERNTIYF.

Many counts were recorded for this clonotype. This chain uses TRBV28 with TRBJ2-7; TRBD2 agrees at 10 bases. This CDR3 comprises 15 residues. The V gene end was trimmed by 4 bases and the J gene end by 3 bases; junction bases not matched to a gene: 6. The germline gives CDR1 MDHEN, CDR2 SYDVKM. CDR3 protein: CASSSLAGGIYEQYF. DNA of the CDR3: TGTGCCAGCAGTTCGTTAGCGGGAGGCATCTACGAGCAGTACTTC.